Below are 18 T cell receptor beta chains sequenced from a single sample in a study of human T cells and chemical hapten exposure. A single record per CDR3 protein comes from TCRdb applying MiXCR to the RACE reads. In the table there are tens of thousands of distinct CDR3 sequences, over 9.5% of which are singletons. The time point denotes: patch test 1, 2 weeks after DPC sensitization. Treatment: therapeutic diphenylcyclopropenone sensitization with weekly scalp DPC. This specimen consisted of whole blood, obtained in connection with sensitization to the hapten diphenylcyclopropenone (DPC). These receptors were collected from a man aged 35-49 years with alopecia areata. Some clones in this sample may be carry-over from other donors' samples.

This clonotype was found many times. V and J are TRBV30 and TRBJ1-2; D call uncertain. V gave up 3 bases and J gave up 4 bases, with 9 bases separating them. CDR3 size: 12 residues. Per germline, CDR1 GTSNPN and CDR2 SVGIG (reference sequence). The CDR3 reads CAWSDGLYGYTF. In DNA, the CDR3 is TGTGCCTGGAGCGACGGACTCTATGGCTACACCTTC.

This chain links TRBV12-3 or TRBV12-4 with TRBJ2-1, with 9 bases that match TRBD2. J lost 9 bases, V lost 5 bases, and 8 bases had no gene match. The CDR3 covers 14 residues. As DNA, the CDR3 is TGTGCCAGCAGTCCTGCGGGAGGGCCCATTGAGCAGTTCTTC. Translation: CASSPAGGPIEQFF.

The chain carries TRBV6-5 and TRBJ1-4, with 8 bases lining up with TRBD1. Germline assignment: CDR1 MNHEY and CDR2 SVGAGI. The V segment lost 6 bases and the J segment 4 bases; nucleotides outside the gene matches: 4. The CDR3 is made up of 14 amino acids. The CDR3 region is CASSLRGHNEKLFF. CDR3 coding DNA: TGTGCCAGCAGCCTCAGGGGGCATAATGAAAAACTGTTTTTT.

CDR3 sequence: CASSLDRPNNEKLFF. The CDR3, as DNA: TGCGCCAGCAGCTTGGACAGGCCCAATAATGAAAAACTGTTTTTT. The rearrangement uses TRBV5-1 and TRBJ1-4; D is possibly TRBD1 (5 bases). The V end lost 0 bases, the J end lost 4 bases, and 10 bases lay between the germline ends. The germline V gene encodes CDR1 SGHRS and CDR2 YFSETQ. The CDR3 sequence is 15 residues long. The full variable domain, completed using reference TRBV5-1 and TRBJ1-4, is KAGVTQTPRYLIKTRGQQVTLSCSPISGHRSVSWYQQTPGQGLQFLFEYFSETQRNKGNFPGRFSGRQFSNSRSEMNVSTLELGDSALYLCASSLDRPNNEKLFFGSGTQLSVL.

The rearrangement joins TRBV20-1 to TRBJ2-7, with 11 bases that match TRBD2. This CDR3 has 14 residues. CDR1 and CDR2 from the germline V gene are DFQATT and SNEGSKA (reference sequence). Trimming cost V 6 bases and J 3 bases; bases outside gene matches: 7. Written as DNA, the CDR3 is TGCAGTGCGTTTACCGGGACTAGCGGCTACGAGCAGTACTTC. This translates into CSAFTGTSGYEQYF.

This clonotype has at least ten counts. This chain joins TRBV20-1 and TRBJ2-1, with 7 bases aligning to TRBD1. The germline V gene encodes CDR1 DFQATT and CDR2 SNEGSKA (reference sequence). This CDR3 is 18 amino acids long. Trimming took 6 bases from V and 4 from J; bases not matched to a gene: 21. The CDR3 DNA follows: TGCAGTGCGCCGAGGAAGGGGGCAGGACTGTTCGGGTACAATGAGCAGTTCTTC. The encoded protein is CSAPRKGAGLFGYNEQFF.

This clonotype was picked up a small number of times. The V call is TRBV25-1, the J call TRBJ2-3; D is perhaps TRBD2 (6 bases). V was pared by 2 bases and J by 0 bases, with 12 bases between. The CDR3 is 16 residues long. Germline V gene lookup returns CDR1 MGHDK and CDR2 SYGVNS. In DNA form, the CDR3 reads TGTGCCAGCAGTGAAGTGGACTACCAAAGCACAGATACGCAGTATTTT. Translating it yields CASSEVDYQSTDTQYF.

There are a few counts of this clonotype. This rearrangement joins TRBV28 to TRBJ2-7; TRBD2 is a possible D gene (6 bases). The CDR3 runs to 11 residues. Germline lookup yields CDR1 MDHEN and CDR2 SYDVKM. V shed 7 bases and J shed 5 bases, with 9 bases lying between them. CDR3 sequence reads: CASTGGNEQYF. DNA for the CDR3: TGTGCCAGCACCGGGGGAAACGAGCAGTACTTC.

For the CDR3, the DNA is TGTGCCAGCAGTTTATCGAGTCCGGACCATCAGCCCCAGCATTTT. It translates to CASSLSSPDHQPQHF. The chain joins TRBV27 to TRBJ1-5; D remains ambiguous. Germline values: CDR1 MNHEY, CDR2 SMNVEV (reference sequence). This CDR3 has 15 amino acids. Trimming removed 0 bases at V and 5 bases at J, with 11 bases between.

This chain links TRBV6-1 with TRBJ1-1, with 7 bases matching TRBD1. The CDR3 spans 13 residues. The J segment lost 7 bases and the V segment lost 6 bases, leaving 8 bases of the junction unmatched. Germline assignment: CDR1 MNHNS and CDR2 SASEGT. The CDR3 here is CASRGQGVSEAFF. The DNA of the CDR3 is TGTGCCAGCAGAGGCCAGGGGGTGAGTGAAGCTTTCTTT.

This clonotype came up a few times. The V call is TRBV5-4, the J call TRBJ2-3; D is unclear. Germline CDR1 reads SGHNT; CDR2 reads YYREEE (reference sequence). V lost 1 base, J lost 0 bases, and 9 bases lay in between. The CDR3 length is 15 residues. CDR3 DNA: TGTGCCAGCAGCTTGTATGGTTCTAGCACAGATACGCAGTATTTT. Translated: CASSLYGSSTDTQYF.

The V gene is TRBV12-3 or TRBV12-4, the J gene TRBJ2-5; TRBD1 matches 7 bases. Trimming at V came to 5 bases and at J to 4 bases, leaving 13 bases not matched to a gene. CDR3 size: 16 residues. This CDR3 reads CASSPRQREGAETQYF. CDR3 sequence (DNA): TGTGCCAGCAGTCCAAGACAGAGAGAGGGGGCAGAGACCCAGTACTTC.

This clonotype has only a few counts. The CDR3 DNA follows: TGTGCCATCAACGGGGACACAAACACCGGGGAGCTGTTTTTT. Translation gives CAINGDTNTGELFF. The chain has TRBV10-3 and TRBJ2-2; tentatively, D is TRBD1 (6 bases). From germline, CDR1 is ENHRY and CDR2 SYGVKD. The CDR3 totals 14 residues. V was shortened by 7 bases and J by 2 bases, with 11 bases between the two germline ends.

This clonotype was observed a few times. This CDR3 reads CASSLHGGSSYEQYF. CDR3 coding DNA: TGTGCCAGCAGCCTCCACGGTGGTAGCTCCTACGAGCAGTACTTC. The chain carries TRBV7-9 and TRBJ2-7; D gene ambiguous. CDR1 is SEHNR and CDR2 is FQNEAQ in the germline V gene (reference sequence). This CDR3 contains 15 residues. V dropped 5 bases and J dropped 0 bases, with 14 bases sitting between them.

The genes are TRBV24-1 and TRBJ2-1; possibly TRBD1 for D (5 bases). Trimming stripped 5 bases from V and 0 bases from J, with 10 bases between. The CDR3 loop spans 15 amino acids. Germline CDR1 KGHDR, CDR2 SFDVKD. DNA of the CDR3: TGTGCCACCAGTGCCCCAGGGCGCTCCTACAATGAGCAGTTCTTC. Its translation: CATSAPGRSYNEQFF.

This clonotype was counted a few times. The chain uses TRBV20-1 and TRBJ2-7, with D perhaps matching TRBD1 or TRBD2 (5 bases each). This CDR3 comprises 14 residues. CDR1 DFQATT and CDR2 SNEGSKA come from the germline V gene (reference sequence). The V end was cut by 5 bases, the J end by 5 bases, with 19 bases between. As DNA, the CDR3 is TGCAGTGCTGGGGACGTTGGGGCTGGAAACGAGCAGTACTTC. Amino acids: CSAGDVGAGNEQYF.

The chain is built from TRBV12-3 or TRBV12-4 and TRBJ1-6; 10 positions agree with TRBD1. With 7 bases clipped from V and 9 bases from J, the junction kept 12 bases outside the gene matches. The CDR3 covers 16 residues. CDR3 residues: CASTHVGGTGVSPLHF. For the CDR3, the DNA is TGTGCCAGCACCCACGTTGGGGGGACAGGGGTTTCACCCCTCCACTTT.

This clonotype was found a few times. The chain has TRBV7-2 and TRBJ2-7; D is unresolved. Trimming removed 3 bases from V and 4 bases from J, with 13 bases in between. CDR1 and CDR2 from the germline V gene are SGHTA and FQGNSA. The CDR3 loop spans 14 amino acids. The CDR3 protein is CASSFRMGSYEQYF. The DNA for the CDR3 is TGTGCCAGCAGCTTCAGGATGGGCTCGTACGAGCAGTACTTC.